The count of the clone carrying this TCR beta chain is one. The sample belongs to a study of control samples from healthy donors and cancer patients. Produced via immunoSEQ multiplex PCR; TCRdb's table is partial and in-frame only. The data show 100,000 to 150,000 clones, around nine tenths seen once. CDR1 and CDR2 (germline): SGHRS, YFSETQ. Trimming stripped 7 bases from V and 5 bases from J, with 24 bases between. The CDR3 contains 16 residues. V usage is TRBV5-1 and J usage is TRBJ2-5; D might be TRBD2 (5 bases). This receptor was taken from a man younger than 30 in good health. Sequenced material: blood. The CDR3 DNA reads as TGCGCCAGCTGCCATTTCAACCGGGGTGCTGGGGAGACCCAGTACTTC. This translates into CASCHFNRGAGETQYF.